Each of the 17 T cell receptor beta chains below was sequenced from the same sample in a study of siplizumab effects on memory and regulatory T cells. The protocol was immunoSEQ multiplex PCR, while the TCRdb copy is restricted to in-frame clones and leaves out a portion. The data contain 57,000 or so clones, about 80% of them singletons. The sequenced sample consisted of memory CD4+ T cells sorted from blood. The receptors stem from a human donor in good health.

A single count supports this clone. This CDR3 is CASRTGTAYGYTF. The CDR3 DNA reads TGTGCCAGTAGGACCGGGACAGCTTATGGCTACACCTTC. The chain is built from TRBV19 and TRBJ1-2; 7 bases are a match to TRBD1. The V segment lost 6 bases and the J segment 5 bases; nucleotides outside the gene matches: 6. CDR1 LNHDA and CDR2 SQIVND come from the germline V gene (reference sequence). This CDR3 is 13 amino acids long.

CDR3: CASSLGPRGADTQYF. CDR3 in DNA: TGCGCCAGCAGTCTAGGGCCCCGTGGCGCAGATACGCAGTATTTT. The chain combines TRBV4-3 with TRBJ2-3; D is uncertain. The CDR3 runs to 15 residues. The germline CDR1 and CDR2 sequences are LGHNA and YSLEER. Between the trimmed V and J ends, which lost 6 bases and 4 bases, there was a span of 17 bases.

The chain has TRBV15 and TRBJ1-4, with D tentatively TRBD1 (5 bases). The CDR3 loop spans 16 amino acids. Germline CDR1 and CDR2: LNHNV and YYDKDF (reference sequence). Trimming took off 0 bases at V and 4 bases at J, with 12 bases between the two ends. CDR3 nucleotides: TGTGCCACCAGCAGAGATGGACGCGGGGGTAATGAAAAACTGTTTTTT. This translates into CATSRDGRGGNEKLFF.

The genes are TRBV28 and TRBJ1-2; D is ambiguous. The CDR3 has 12 amino acids. Trimming took 6 bases from V and 2 from J, leaving 7 bases between them. Germline CDR1 and CDR2: MDHEN and SYDVKM. CDR3 in amino acids: CASRVQNYGYTF. CDR3 DNA: TGTGCCAGCAGGGTACAGAACTATGGCTACACCTTC.

Points on this clone: This CDR3 is also generated by other DNA sequences in the sample. V is TRBV10-1 and J is TRBJ1-1; TRBD1 is a possible D gene (5 bases). The CDR3 totals 13 residues. Trimming took 0 bases from V and 3 from J, leaving 5 bases between them. Germline V lookup: CDR1 WNHNN, CDR2 SYGVQD (reference sequence). For the CDR3, the DNA is TGCGCCAGCAGTGAGTCGGGACACACTGAAGCTTTCTTT. This translates into CASSESGHTEAFF.

V usage is TRBV11-1 and J usage is TRBJ1-6, with unresolved D. This CDR3 is built from 14 residues. Deletions cut 3 bases from V and 7 bases from J, with 10 bases between. CDR1 is SGHAT and CDR2 is FQDESV in the germline V gene (reference sequence). CDR3 amino acids: CASSFGTINSPLHF. In DNA form, the CDR3 reads TGTGCCAGCAGCTTTGGCACGATAAATTCACCCCTCCACTTT.

The V call is TRBV7-2, the J call TRBJ2-7; D is ambiguous. This CDR3 contains 11 residues. Germline loops: CDR1 SGHTA, CDR2 FQGNSA. Trimming left V 5 bases short and J 0 bases short, with 2 bases between. CDR3 nucleotide sequence: TGTGCCAGCAGCGTCTCCTACGAGCAGTACTTC. Encoded protein: CASSVSYEQYF.

This clone was seen a single time. V and J are TRBV5-1 and TRBJ2-1; D perhaps matches TRBD1 (6 bases). V was pared by 3 bases and J by 7 bases, with 14 bases between. This CDR3 contains 14 residues. CDR1 is SGHRS, CDR2 YFSETQ, per germline. Here the CDR3 reads CASSSVDRRNEQFF. CDR3 in DNA: TGCGCCAGCAGCTCCGTCGACAGGCGAAATGAGCAGTTCTTC.

J is TRBJ1-2 and V is TRBV11-2, with a weak D call TRBD1 (5 bases). The germline V and J ends were trimmed by 6 bases and 9 bases, with 23 bases remaining between them. Germline CDR1 SGHAT, CDR2 FQNNGV. This CDR3 is 15 amino acids long. CDR3 sequence (DNA): TGTGCCAGCAGTAGTCTTGTCCGGGACCGCCGGAGCTACACCTTC. Translated, it gives CASSSLVRDRRSYTF.

The V gene is TRBV9, the J gene TRBJ1-2; D is possibly TRBD1 (5 bases). The V end lost 7 bases, the J end lost 2 bases, and 12 bases lay between the germline ends. CDR1 is SGDLS and CDR2 is YYNGEE in the germline V gene. The CDR3 loop spans 13 amino acids. The CDR3 is CASDRRGNYGYTF. The CDR3, as DNA: TGTGCCAGCGATAGGCGGGGGAACTATGGCTACACCTTC.

This clone was picked up a small number of times. The chain carries TRBV28 and TRBJ1-2; D possibly corresponds to TRBD1 (6 bases). CDR1 is MDHEN and CDR2 is SYDVKM in the germline V gene. The CDR3 length is 12 residues. The ends were cut back, 7 bases at V and 4 bases at J, with 10 bases in the middle. The CDR3 is CASTAGVYGYTF. In DNA form, the CDR3 reads TGTGCCAGCACCGCAGGGGTCTATGGCTACACCTTC.

J is TRBJ2-5 and V is TRBV7-9, with TRBD1 as a possible D gene (5 bases). From germline, CDR1 is SEHNR and CDR2 FQNEAQ (reference sequence). The CDR3 is 14 amino acids. Trimming removed 6 bases at V and 5 bases at J, with 16 bases between. In DNA, the CDR3 is TGTGCCAGCAGGTGGGGCACAACATCGGAGACCCAGTACTTC. Translation: CASRWGTTSETQYF.

This clone was counted a few times. The chain recombines TRBV7-2 with TRBJ1-1, with a weak D call TRBD1 (6 bases). CDR1 is SGHTA, CDR2 FQGNSA, per germline. This CDR3 comprises 18 residues. Trimming took 5 bases from V and 4 from J, leaving 26 bases between them. CDR3 amino acids: CASSRRIDLGGASTEAFF. CDR3 DNA sequence: TGTGCCAGCAGCCGCCGAATCGACCTTGGGGGCGCGAGCACTGAAGCTTTCTTT.

The chain is built from TRBV30 and TRBJ1-3; D gene unclear. V was pared by 0 bases and J by 0 bases, with 12 bases between. The CDR3 has 16 residues. CDR1 is GTSNPN and CDR2 is SVGIG in the germline V gene (reference sequence). The CDR3 DNA reads TGTGCCTGGAGTGTACCAGGCGGCTACTCTGGAAACACCATATATTTT. Translating it yields CAWSVPGGYSGNTIYF.

The genes are TRBV2 and TRBJ2-1; D is perhaps TRBD1 (5 bases). This CDR3 is 14 amino acids long. In germline, CDR1 is SNHLY, CDR2 FYNNEI. Trimming cost V 10 bases and J 0 bases, with 13 bases left between them. The DNA for the CDR3 is TGTGCCAACGGACCTCAGGGCTCCTACAATGAGCAGTTCTTC. This sequence encodes CANGPQGSYNEQFF.

CDR3 sequence: CASSIPTTGGTIYF. The CDR3 DNA follows: TGTGCCAGTAGTATACCCACCACCGGGGGCACCATATATTTT. This chain links TRBV19 with TRBJ1-3; D is perhaps TRBD1 (5 bases). Trimming took 2 bases from V and 9 from J, leaving 14 bases between them. The germline V gene encodes CDR1 LNHDA and CDR2 SQIVND (reference sequence). There are 14 residues in the CDR3. Full variable domain (remainder filled in from reference TRBV19 and TRBJ1-3): DGGITQSPKYLFRKEGQNVTLSCEQNLNHDAMYWYRQDPGQGLRLIYYSQIVNDFQKGDIAEGYSVSREKKESFPLTVTSAQKNPTAFYLCASSIPTTGGTIYFGEGSWLTVV.

This clone was counted once. CDR3 bases: TGTGCCAGCAGTGAGGTCTCACGAACAGATACGCAGTATTTT. Protein product: CASSEVSRTDTQYF. The rearrangement uses TRBV2 and TRBJ2-3; no firm D call. Per the germline V gene, CDR1 is SNHLY and CDR2 is FYNNEI. V was shortened by 3 bases and J by 3 bases, with 10 bases between the two germline ends. This CDR3 spans 14 amino acids.